The rows below give T cell receptor beta chains drawn from one sample of a study of blood T cells in healthy people across ages. TCRdb re-analysed the 5' RACE reads in MiXCR, keeping a single row per CDR3 protein. The top ten clones hold around 13% of a sample with about 1.1 million distinct CDR3 sequences, 35% to 45% of them seen once. The sample taken for sequencing was blood. All receptors derive from a man younger than 35 in good health. The conserved cysteine and the conserved F or W are not part of the CDR3 here.

V	J	CDR3
TRBV7-9	TRBJ1-2	ASSPDMNYGHT
TRBV11-3	TRBJ2-3	ASSSEVPPQY
TRBV5-1	TRBJ2-3	ASSLAEGQRGVTDTQY
TRBV7-2	.	ASSQRGTYSYNEQY
TRBV21-1	TRBJ2-1	ASSKKKQDSDTEHNEQF
TRBV10-3	TRBJ2-5	AISASIGGNQETQY
TRBV5-6	TRBJ1-2	ASSTGTGDGYT
TRBV13	TRBJ2-1	ASSPGQGVFHEQF
TRBV3-1	TRBJ1-3	ASSQDQLGAGNTIY
TRBV20-1	TRBJ1-1	SATSRDNTEAF
TRBV4-3	TRBJ1-2	ASSQDRVDGYGYT
TRBV6-6	TRBJ1-2	ASSDRGHFDGYT
TRBV19	TRBJ2-3	ASRDSYTDTQY
TRBV12-5	TRBJ2-5	ASGLVIAGLGKQY
TRBV6-5	TRBJ1-2	ATLTGPHKGGYT
TRBV12-3/TRBV12-4	TRBJ1-1	ASSPTGQGSKAF
TRBV5-1	TRBJ2-2	ASSISTGELF
TRBV6-2/TRBV6-3	TRBJ2-1	ASSWTSGGTYEQF
TRBV7-6	TRBJ2-3	ASSLGPTVIIDTQY
TRBV29-1	TRBJ1-4	SVANRDAGYEKLF
TRBV12-3/TRBV12-4	TRBJ1-2	TSSPAEYGYT
TRBV20-1	TRBJ1-5	SARGPSNQPQH
TRBV6-5	.	ASSQGQGAIYEQY
TRBV3-1	TRBJ1-1	ASGLRGQGGAEAF
TRBV30	TRBJ1-2	AWSVPGGFYGYT
TRBV12-3/TRBV12-4	TRBJ1-3	ASSSPGLGGTIY
TRBV30	TRBJ2-1	AWSDGPSYNEQF
TRBV3-1	TRBJ2-5	ASSPHVGGGQETQY
TRBV20-1	TRBJ2-3	SAGEPGTTTDTQY
TRBV9	TRBJ1-1	TSSGGRGTEAF
TRBV6-2/TRBV6-3	TRBJ2-3	ASGLMSPPDTQY
TRBV13	TRBJ2-4	ASTLAGKNIQY